This passage covers 25 T cell receptor beta chains from one sample sequenced in a study of cytomegalovirus exposure and HLA in healthy donors. Researchers ran the PCR with 60 Vbeta and 13 Jbeta primers. Sequenced by immunoSEQ multiplex PCR; TCRdb stores in-frame clones only, minus some. The sample lists about 140,000 clones; around 72% were seen once. The source material was PBMCs. Receptor source: a man aged 45-60 years in good health and CMV-seropositive.

The chain has TRBV19 and TRBJ1-2; 9 bases are shared with TRBD1. Germline CDR1 and CDR2: LNHDA and SQIVND (reference sequence). This CDR3 has 15 amino acids. Trimming removed 5 bases from V and 7 bases from J; junction bases left unmatched: 11. The CDR3 DNA follows: TGTGCCAGTAGTCCCCGATGGACAGGGGATCGTGGCTACACCTTC. This sequence encodes CASSPRWTGDRGYTF.

V gene TRBV19 combines with J gene TRBJ2-2; 8 bases agree with TRBD1. CDR1 and CDR2 from the germline V gene are LNHDA and SQIVND (reference sequence). Trimming cost V 7 bases and J 5 bases; bases outside gene matches: 9. CDR3 size: 15 residues. The CDR3 region has the DNA TGTGCCAGTATGGGCAGGGGGCGAGGTACCGGGGAGCTGTTTTTT. This translates into CASMGRGRGTGELFF.

This sequence joins TRBV7-9 and TRBJ1-3, with D perhaps TRBD1 (5 bases). The CDR3 extends over 15 amino acids. Germline CDR1 SEHNR, CDR2 FQNEAQ (reference sequence). Trimming pared 1 base from V and 0 bases from J, leaving 7 bases between. CDR3 in DNA: TGTGCCAGCAGCTTAGTGACAGTCTCTGGAAACACCATATATTTT. Amino acids: CASSLVTVSGNTIYF.

This chain links TRBV6-6 with TRBJ2-7; 8 positions match TRBD2. V lost 2 bases, J lost 1 base, and 1 base stayed unmatched. Looked up from germline, CDR1 is MNHNY and CDR2 is SVGAGI (reference sequence). This CDR3 spans 14 amino acids. CDR3 sequence reads: CASSYGTSSYEQYF. In DNA, the CDR3 is TGTGCCAGCAGTTACGGGACTAGTTCCTACGAGCAGTACTTC.

About this clone: Other DNA sequences of this sample code for an identical CDR3. The V call is TRBV18, the J call TRBJ1-5; D unclear. The germline V gene has CDR1 KGHSH and CDR2 LQKENI. Trimming shortened V by 2 bases and J by 4 bases, and 6 bases separated the two germline ends. This CDR3 is built from 13 residues. The chain's CDR3 is CASSPSLNQPQHF. CDR3 in DNA: TGTGCCAGCTCACCATCCCTAAATCAGCCCCAGCATTTT.

This chain links TRBV7-9 with TRBJ1-1; 7 bases map to TRBD1. V lost 2 bases to trimming and J lost 2 bases; unmatched junction nucleotides: 2. The CDR3 has 14 amino acids. The germline CDR1 and CDR2 sequences are SEHNR and FQNEAQ (reference sequence). The DNA of the CDR3 is TGTGCCAGCAGCTTACGGGACAGAAACACTGAAGCTTTCTTT. It translates to CASSLRDRNTEAFF.

The V call is TRBV7-3, the J call TRBJ2-1; D perhaps matches TRBD1 (6 bases). The CDR3 consists of 19 residues. Germline V lookup: CDR1 SGHTA, CDR2 FQGTGA. V was cut by 1 base and J by 6 bases, with 25 bases left in between. CDR3 DNA sequence: TGTGCCAGCAGCTTAAACCCCATAGGGTTCAGGGGTGGAGGCAATGAGCAGTTCTTC. This encodes CASSLNPIGFRGGGNEQFF. The entire variable domain, with the rest obtained from reference TRBV7-3 and TRBJ2-1, is as follows: GAGVSQTPSNKVTEKGKYVELRCDPISGHTALYWYRQSLGQGPEFLIYFQGTGAADDSGLPNDRFFAVRPEGSVSTLKIQRTERGDSAVYLCASSLNPIGFRGGGNEQFFGPGTRLTVL.

This clone was seen more than once but under ten times. The rearrangement links TRBV18 to TRBJ1-1; 7 positions agree with TRBD1. V was clipped by 3 bases and J by 2 bases; unmatched bases: 9. The CDR3 loop spans 16 amino acids. Germline V lookup: CDR1 KGHSH, CDR2 LQKENI. CDR3 sequence: CASSPSRDRQNTEAFF. The CDR3 nucleotides read TGTGCCAGCTCACCTTCCCGGGACAGACAAAACACTGAAGCTTTCTTT.

The CDR3 sequence is CASMSSPGGGEAFF. CDR3 coding DNA: TGCGCCAGCATGAGTTCCCCAGGGGGCGGTGAAGCTTTCTTT. J is TRBJ1-1 and V is TRBV10-2; 8 nucleotides align to TRBD1. Germline trimming cut 7 bases from V and 7 bases from J; bases unmatched to any gene: 11. Germline assignment: CDR1 WSHSY and CDR2 SAAADI. This CDR3 is built from 14 residues.

This chain connects TRBV5-6 to TRBJ2-1, with D possibly matching TRBD2 (6 bases). The CDR3 runs 15 residues. Germline CDR1 and CDR2: SGHDT and YYEEEE. The ends were cut back, 3 bases at V and 8 bases at J, with 18 bases in the middle. The CDR3: CASSSRGLVRDEQFF. The CDR3 DNA follows: TGTGCCAGCAGCTCGCGGGGACTGGTACGCGATGAGCAGTTCTTC.

J is TRBJ1-1 and V is TRBV19, with 8 bases aligning to TRBD1. Germline V gives CDR1 LNHDA, CDR2 SQIVND (reference sequence). The CDR3 totals 14 residues. Unmatched junction bases numbered 4, after V lost 2 bases and J lost 5 bases. The chain's CDR3 is CASSITGGRTEAFF. DNA of the CDR3: TGTGCCAGTAGTATAACAGGGGGGCGGACTGAAGCTTTCTTT.

For the CDR3, the DNA is TGTGCCAGCAGCTTAATCGGCGGGGGGAACACCGGGGAGCTGTTTTTT. Translated, it gives CASSLIGGGNTGELFF. The genes are TRBV11-3 and TRBJ2-2; 7 bases are a match to TRBD2. Germline CDR1 and CDR2: SGHNT and YENEEA. CDR3 length: 16 amino acids. V gave up 2 bases and J gave up 1 base; unmatched junction bases: 4.

The chain is built from TRBV6-1 and TRBJ1-5, with D possibly matching TRBD1 (6 bases). The CDR3 has 16 residues. CDR1 and CDR2 (germline): MNHNS, SASEGT. V lost 5 bases to trimming and J lost 5 bases, with 19 bases between them. As DNA, the CDR3 is TGTGCCAGCAGTCAAGGGGGGGGCCTGGGCGATCAGCCCCAGCATTTT. As protein: CASSQGGGLGDQPQHF.

This clone occurred a few times. The rearrangement links TRBV2 to TRBJ2-5; the match to TRBD2 covers 8 bases. With V trimmed by 8 bases and J by 2 bases, 10 bases remained unmatched. The CDR3 sequence is 15 residues long. Germline-derived CDR1 and CDR2 are SNHLY and FYNNEI. The CDR3 DNA is TGTGCCAGCGCGGCTAGCGGGCCTCTACAAGAGACCCAGTACTTC. Translating gives CASAASGPLQETQYF.

CDR3 sequence (DNA): TGTGCCAGCTCCCGCCCTACAGGGTCGGACACCGGGGAGCTGTTTTTT. Translating it yields CASSRPTGSDTGELFF. This sequence joins TRBV18 and TRBJ2-2, with a tentative D call TRBD1 (6 bases). V was cut by 6 bases and J by 3 bases, with 17 bases left in between. The germline CDR1 and CDR2 sequences are KGHSH and LQKENI. This CDR3 comprises 16 residues.

This clone showed up just a few times. This chain connects TRBV5-4 to TRBJ1-2, with TRBD1 as a possible D gene (5 bases). CDR3 length: 15 amino acids. V lost 2 bases and J 2 bases, leaving 13 bases between the germline ends. Germline V gene data show CDR1 as SGHNT and CDR2 as YYREEE (reference sequence). The CDR3 coding sequence is TGTGCCAGCAGCTTTAGACAGTCCGGGAACTATGGCTACACCTTC. Amino acids: CASSFRQSGNYGYTF.

The rearrangement joins TRBV7-2 to TRBJ1-2; 7 bases align to TRBD1. Germline V lookup: CDR1 SGHTA, CDR2 FQGNSA. The CDR3 covers 15 residues. Trimming took 5 bases from V and 4 from J; bases not matched to a gene: 10. Here the CDR3 DNA reads TGTGCCAGCAGCCTAACCCCTGGACAGGCCTATGGCTACACCTTC. It encodes CASSLTPGQAYGYTF.

This chain uses TRBV13 with TRBJ2-2; tentative D call: TRBD1 (6 bases). Per the germline V gene, CDR1 is PRHDT and CDR2 is FYEKMQ (reference sequence). Trimming shortened V by 5 bases and J by 0 bases, and 19 bases separated the two germline ends. This CDR3 contains 18 residues. CDR3 nucleotides: TGTGCCAGCAGCCCGGGACATGGGGCATACCCGAACACCGGGGAGCTGTTTTTT. Amino acid sequence: CASSPGHGAYPNTGELFF.

The CDR3 spells CASSLVRGQGNYGYTF. The CDR3 coding sequence is TGTGCCAGCAGCTTAGTTCGCGGGCAGGGGAACTATGGCTACACCTTC. The chain has TRBV11-2 and TRBJ1-2, with D perhaps TRBD1 (6 bases). V dropped 1 base and J dropped 2 bases, with 14 bases sitting between them. The CDR3 loop spans 16 amino acids. The germline V gene encodes CDR1 SGHAT and CDR2 FQNNGV. Filled out from reference TRBV11-2 and TRBJ1-2, the complete variable domain reads EAGVAQSPRYKIIEKRQSVAFWCNPISGHATLYWYQQILGQGPKLLIQFQNNGVVDDSQLPKDRFSAERLKGVDSTLKIQPAKLEDSAVYLCASSLVRGQGNYGYTFGSGTRLTVV.

The chain employs TRBV18 and TRBJ1-4; D uncertain. Looked up from germline, CDR1 is KGHSH and CDR2 is LQKENI. The CDR3 runs to 15 residues. V was pared by 4 bases and J by 5 bases, with 14 bases between. Here the CDR3 reads CASSLNGKANEKLFF. The CDR3, as DNA: TGTGCCAGCTCACTCAACGGGAAGGCGAATGAAAAACTGTTTTTT.

This clone was counted a few times. This chain uses TRBV5-5 with TRBJ1-2; D is uncertain. V lost 0 bases, J lost 5 bases, and 14 bases lay in between. The germline CDR1 and CDR2 sequences are SGHKS and YYEKEE (reference sequence). The CDR3 extends over 15 amino acids. CDR3 protein: CASSLVSDNFYGYTF. Here the CDR3 DNA reads TGTGCCAGCAGCTTGGTCTCCGACAACTTTTATGGCTACACCTTC.

The CDR3 here is CASSLGTGDTEAFF. The CDR3 DNA reads TGCGCCAGCAGCTTGGGCACAGGGGACACTGAAGCTTTCTTT. V usage is TRBV5-1 and J usage is TRBJ1-1; 7 bases fit TRBD1. The CDR3 extends over 14 amino acids. The J segment lost 3 bases and the V segment lost 0 bases, leaving 2 bases of the junction unmatched. Germline lookup yields CDR1 SGHRS and CDR2 YFSETQ.

The chain recombines TRBV5-5 with TRBJ2-1; 11 nucleotides align to TRBD2. Trimming removed 5 bases from V and 3 bases from J; junction bases left unmatched: 10. CDR1 and CDR2 (germline): SGHKS, YYEKEE (reference sequence). This CDR3 is 17 amino acids long. In nucleotides, the CDR3 is TGTGCCAGCAGTGAGGAGACTAGCGGGACCCTCTACAATGAGCAGTTCTTC. This sequence encodes CASSEETSGTLYNEQFF.

This clone was picked up a small number of times. This sequence joins TRBV7-9 and TRBJ2-2, with TRBD2 as a possible D gene (6 bases). V dropped 7 bases and J dropped 7 bases, with 25 bases sitting between them. This CDR3 is built from 17 residues. The germline gives CDR1 SEHNR, CDR2 FQNEAQ (reference sequence). The CDR3 DNA is TGTGCCAGCAACCAAGGGGCGGACCAGTACGGGAGCGGGGAGCTGTTTTTT. This sequence encodes CASNQGADQYGSGELFF.

The chain couples TRBV5-5 to TRBJ1-2; no clear D gene. The V gene's germline CDR1 is SGHKS and CDR2 YYEKEE (reference sequence). The CDR3 totals 11 residues. Trimming cost V 4 bases and J 7 bases, with 8 bases left between them. In DNA form, the CDR3 reads TGTGCCAGCAGCCGCGGAGGTGGCTACACCTTC. Its protein product is CASSRGGGYTF. Full variable domain (outside the CDR3, taken from reference TRBV5-5 and TRBJ1-2): DAGVTQSPTHLIKTRGQQVTLRCSPISGHKSVSWYQQVLGQGPQFIFQYYEKEERGRGNFPDRFSARQFPNYSSELNVNALLLGDSALYLCASSRGGGYTFGSGTRLTVV.